This T cell receptor (beta chain) was sequenced for a study of blood T cell repertoires in COVID-19. Study overall: The analysed material was cDNA or gDNA that came from T cells, B-cell-depleted T cells, or PBMCs.

Original handling: The authors estimated nucleated cell counts from reference gene primer amplification. TCRdb keeps only in-frame clones here, not all; method: immunoSEQ multiplex PCR. V, J and clone size reflect that table, while D and trimming were determined from the DNA. The sample includes 190,000 or so clones, around 90% of them seen just once. The CDR3 consists of 13 residues. CDR1 is MDHEN and CDR2 is SYDVKM in the germline V gene. V dropped 4 bases and J dropped 1 base, with 7 bases sitting between them. Source material: PBMCs or T cells enriched from blood (not recorded which). The receptor was derived from a woman aged 25 to 39 who had recovered from COVID-19. The V gene is TRBV28, the J gene TRBJ1-2; weak D call: TRBD1 (5 bases). The CDR3 region has the DNA TGTGCCAGCAGTTCGGACATTAACTATGGCTACACCTTC. Protein: CASSSDINYGYTF.